The table lists the clone carrying this T cell receptor beta chain with many counts. Antigen: not known. The CDR3 is 16 residues long. V was pared by 1 base and J by 2 bases, with 14 bases between. Germline V gene sequence: CDR1 SGHRS, CDR2 YFSETQ. This sample is part of a study of CD8 T cells in ankylosing spondylitis. Whole-study results and caveats: Characteristic of ankylosing spondylitis blood, it appeared, was a TCR beta motif comprising about eight highly homologous variants. Disease-linked clones had a CD8+ phenotype and relatively low frequency in peripheral blood.

Researchers built TCR beta libraries using quantitative 5'-RACE with molecular barcodes. MiXCR, run by TCRdb on the 5' RACE reads, gives a single entry per CDR3 protein. Of some 71,000 distinct CDR3 sequences listed, about 5.4% are singletons. The gene calls are TRBV5-1 and TRBJ2-3, with unresolved D. The sample was blood, either unsorted or a sorted T cell fraction (not recorded which). The sequence came from a male donor with ankylosing spondylitis or in good health (not recorded which). The CDR3 bases are TGCGCCAGCAGCTTGAGTTCCACAGCCCACACAGATACGCAGTATTTT. This gives the protein CASSLSSTAHTDTQYF.